This T cell receptor beta chain was observed in a study of blood T cell repertoires in COVID-19. Study details: Samples of COVID-19 (acute and convalescent) were obtained from the United States, Italy and Spain. From T cells, B-cell-depleted T cells, or PBMCs came the material, which was cDNA or gDNA.

Authors' analysis steps: Reference gene primer amplification in the assay estimated nucleated cell counts. Sequencing was performed with immunoSEQ multiplex PCR; in TCRdb, only in-frame clones are kept and a portion is missing. V and J calls and clone size are given by that table; D and trimming were obtained from the DNA. Seen here are roughly 270,000 clones, approximately 85% observed once, and the top ten hold approximately 5.1%. The V segment lost 2 bases and the J segment 4 bases; nucleotides outside the gene matches: 13. CDR1 and CDR2 from the germline V gene are SEHNR and FQNEAQ (reference sequence). This CDR3 is built from 18 residues.

The chain joins TRBV7-9 to TRBJ2-1; 8 nucleotides line up with TRBD2. This clonotype was sampled from a man in his fifties or sixties with active or convalescent COVID-19. Sequencing used peripheral blood. The CDR3 region has the DNA TGTGCCAGCAGCTTATCTCTCGGTCGGCTAGCGGGTTACAATGAGCAGTTCTTC. Its translation is CASSLSLGRLAGYNEQFF.